This T cell receptor beta chain was captured in a study of cytomegalovirus exposure and HLA in healthy donors. Study-wide findings and caveats: Looking again later, the authors saw that most CMV-associated TCR beta chains seemed HLA-restricted. The authors judged a highly shared variant cluster likely a sequencing artifact. It was reportedly the case that the classifier diagnosed cytomegalovirus status with high specificity and sensitivity. Some V segments, including TRBV6-2 and TRBV6-3, were excluded as indistinguishable.

PCR primers comprised 60 Vbeta and 13 Jbeta primers. Sequencing used immunoSEQ multiplex PCR; TCRdb keeps in-frame clones, though not all of them. The sample yields a few hundred thousand clones, 80% to 85% seen once. Per the germline V gene, CDR1 is LNHDA and CDR2 is SQIVND (reference sequence). This CDR3 comprises 14 residues. Trimming cost V 10 bases and J 4 bases; bases outside gene matches: 10. To note about this clone: No antigen is known for it.

J is TRBJ1-5 and V is TRBV19; TRBD1 aligns across 7 bases. Sequenced material: PBMCs. This sequence was found in a woman aged 60 to 75 in good health and CMV-seropositive. Written as DNA, the CDR3 is TGTGCCACACAGACAACAGGGGCAAATCAGCCCCAGCATTTT. This gives the protein CATQTTGANQPQHF.